This T cell receptor beta chain was captured by sequencing in a study of cytomegalovirus exposure and HLA in healthy donors. PCR was performed using 60 Vbeta and 13 Jbeta primers. The protocol was immunoSEQ multiplex PCR, while the TCRdb copy is restricted to in-frame clones and leaves out a portion. Found here are over 150,000 clones, about 85% of them singletons; the top ten hold roughly 7.1%. Study-level points and caveats: A missense variant in DCLRE1C was later tied to TCR beta V- and J-gene trimming. The listing of about 150 TCR beta chains classed them as cytomegalovirus-associated. In terms of immune exposure information, only CMV serostatus was available.

This clone occurred a few times. Its antigen is currently unknown. CDR3 length: 13 amino acids. V trimming: 6 bases; J trimming: 3 bases; junction bases outside the gene matches: 4. The germline gives CDR1 LNHDA, CDR2 SQIVND (reference sequence). The chain is built from TRBV19 and TRBJ1-2; 7 bases are a match to TRBD1. The clonotype comes from a man aged 25-45 years in good health and CMV-seropositive. Sample: PBMCs. The CDR3 region has the DNA TGTGCCAGTAGACAGGGGCGGGACTATGGCTACACCTTC. Residues: CASRQGRDYGYTF.